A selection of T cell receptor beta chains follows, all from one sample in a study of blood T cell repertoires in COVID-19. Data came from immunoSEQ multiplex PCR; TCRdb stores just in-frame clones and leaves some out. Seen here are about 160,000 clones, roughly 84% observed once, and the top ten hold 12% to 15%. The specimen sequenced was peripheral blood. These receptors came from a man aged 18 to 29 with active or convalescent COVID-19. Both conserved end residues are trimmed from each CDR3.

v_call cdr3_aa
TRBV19 ASSGTGLYGYT
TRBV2 ARSRAQGYGYT
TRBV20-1 SARRSNTIY
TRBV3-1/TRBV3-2 ASSQDFTSSGNTIY
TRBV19 ASSIVSGPHRNSGNTIY
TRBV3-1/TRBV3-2 ASSRGQYNEQF
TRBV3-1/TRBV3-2 ASSQASDTQY
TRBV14 ASSLRDRAFYGYT
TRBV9 ASSTGQGFPYNSPLH
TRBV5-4 ASSLQGTNYEQY
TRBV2 ASSELGVGVYQPQH
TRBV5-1 ASSLAGLKSSPLH
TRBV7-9 ASSLSDIRGTDTQY
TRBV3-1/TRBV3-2 ASSPRQGYTEAF
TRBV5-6 ASSLVSNSGNTIY
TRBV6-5 ASSLFRDRGSYEQF
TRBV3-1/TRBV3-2 ASSRMSGPQYEQY
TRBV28 ASSLYSGASGSNEQF
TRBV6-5 ASRPYSTSTDTQY
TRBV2 AGRDDRGGEQY
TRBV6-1 ASSELPPGSGGGKKLF
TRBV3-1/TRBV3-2 ASSQSGKVNTEAF
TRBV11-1 ASSLAHPRQANTEAF
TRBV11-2 ASSETSGAIYEQY
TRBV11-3 ASSLGQYTDTQY
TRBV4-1 ASSQDPGVRNEQF
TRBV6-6 ASSPAYNEQF
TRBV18 ASSPPWTGGNYGYT
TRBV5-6 ASSSPATGVYGYT
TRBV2 ASGASTEAF
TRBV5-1 ASSETGRTYEQY
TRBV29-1 SVAGTGSTGELF
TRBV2 ASSESGGRFSDTQY
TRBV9 ASSAQGVATAPLH
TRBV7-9 ASSTSSPYEQY
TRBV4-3 ASSQEYLGLAGGFGELF
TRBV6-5 ASRKTLAENEQF
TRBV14 ASSPGQPTIYYGYT
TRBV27 ASSLNSGAGNTEAF
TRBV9 ASSATRQGDPYEQY
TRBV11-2 ASRRPGQMTGELF
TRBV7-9 ASSQAGQGVLTGELF
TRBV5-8 ASSLADRAGGYGYT
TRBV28 ASSSGTSGGRPDEQF
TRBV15 ATSSRGNSFNEKLF
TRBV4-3 ASSQDSNSGRNTIY
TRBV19 ASSMGQGNQPQH
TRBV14 ASSQGGTGANVLT
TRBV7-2 ASSSRTSGGARKTQY
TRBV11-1 ASSSRQVSYEQY
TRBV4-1 ASSPLGQGASEQY
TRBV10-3 AISYTSGRGDTQY
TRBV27 ASSALGQGNTEAF